Below, one T cell receptor (beta chain) is given with its context. V gave up 3 bases and J gave up 0 bases, with 8 bases separating them. The CDR3 covers 14 residues. CDR1 SEHNR and CDR2 FQNEAQ come from the germline V gene (reference sequence). This specimen belongs to a study of blood T cell repertoires in COVID-19. As for the study in general: Sample material is recorded as cDNA or gDNA derived from T cells, B-cell-depleted T cells, or PBMCs.

Repertoires were generated with immunoSEQ multiplex PCR, while TCRdb's copy carries only in-frame clones and drops some. The sample yields 250,000 or so clones, 70% to 85% seen once. Sequencing was carried out using peripheral blood. The origin of this receptor is a man aged 35 to 55 who had recovered from COVID-19. This sequence joins TRBV7-9 and TRBJ1-2, with a weak D call TRBD1 (6 bases). The CDR3 DNA reads as TGTGCCAGCAGCTTTTGGGACACTAACTATGGCTACACCTTC. Its protein is CASSFWDTNYGYTF.